This T cell receptor (beta chain) is from a study of response to subunit inactivated influenza vaccine. Broader study findings: Seasonal influenza vaccination, on each occasion, was suggested by the authors to recruit few new T cells.

This clonotype showed up many times. Its antigen is undetermined. TCRdb processed the RT-PCR reads anew with MiXCR; each CDR3 protein has one entry. Of 280,000 or so distinct CDR3 sequences detected, roughly 22% appear once; the ten largest clones hold about a tenth. CDR1 and CDR2 from the germline V gene are MNHNS and SASEGT. Between the trimmed V and J ends, which lost 4 bases and 7 bases, there was a span of 16 bases. The CDR3 runs 14 residues. This TCR came from a man aged 45 to 75 who received an inactivated influenza vaccine. The rearrangement joins TRBV6-1 to TRBJ1-2, with unresolved D. Material: PBMCs from blood, obtained roughly 20 months after vaccination. The CDR3 region has the DNA TGTGCCAGCAGTGGATACCGGGCTGTAGCTGGCTACACCTTC. Its translation is CASSGYRAVAGYTF.